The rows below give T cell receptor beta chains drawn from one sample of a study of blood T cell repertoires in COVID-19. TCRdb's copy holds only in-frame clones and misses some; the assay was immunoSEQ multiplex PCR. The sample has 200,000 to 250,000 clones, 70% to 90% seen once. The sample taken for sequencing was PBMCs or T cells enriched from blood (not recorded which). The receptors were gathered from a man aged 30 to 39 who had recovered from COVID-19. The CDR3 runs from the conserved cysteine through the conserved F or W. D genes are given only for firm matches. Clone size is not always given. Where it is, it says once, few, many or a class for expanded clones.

CDR3: CASSFGTGDNQPQHF; DNA: TGTGCCAGCAGCTTCGGGACAGGAGACAATCAGCCCCAGCATTTT; D: TRBD1; V: TRBV5-5; J: TRBJ1-5; size: few
CDR3: CASSFISGGTRQETQYF; DNA: TGTGCCAGCAGTTTTATCTCGGGAGGGACTCGCCAAGAGACCCAGTACTTC; D: TRBD2; V: TRBV27; J: TRBJ2-5; size: .
CDR3: CASSPGRSGRLSGNTIYF; DNA: TGTGCCAGCAGCCCCGGAAGGTCGGGGAGGCTAAGTGGAAACACCATATATTTT; D: .; V: TRBV3-1/TRBV3-2; J: TRBJ1-3; size: few
CDR3: CASSPSTGELFF; DNA: TGCGCCAGCAGCCCCAGCACCGGGGAGCTGTTTTTT; D: .; V: TRBV5-1; J: TRBJ2-2; size: .
CDR3: CASSLQGAYGYTF; DNA: TGTGCCAGCAGTTTACAGGGGGCTTATGGCTACACCTTC; D: TRBD1; V: TRBV6-5; J: TRBJ1-2; size: .
CDR3: CASSLRGGEQFF; DNA: TGTGCCAGCAGCTTGCGGGGGGGTGAGCAGTTCTTC; D: TRBD2; V: TRBV5-6; J: TRBJ2-1; size: .
CDR3: CAIRDTGAPSSYEQYF; DNA: TGTGCCATCAGGGATACAGGAGCTCCCTCAAGCTACGAGCAGTACTTC; D: .; V: TRBV10-3; J: TRBJ2-7; size: once
CDR3: CASSTTSGGTYEQYF; DNA: TGTGCCAGCAGTACCACTAGCGGGGGAACCTACGAGCAGTACTTC; D: TRBD2; V: TRBV28; J: TRBJ2-7; size: .
CDR3: CAEGTGAGNTIYF; DNA: TGTGCCGAGGGGACAGGGGCAGGAAACACCATATATTTT; D: TRBD1; V: TRBV12-3/TRBV12-4; J: TRBJ1-3; size: .
CDR3: CASRIFGGGAVNEQFF; DNA: TGTGCCAGTAGGATATTCGGCGGGGGGGCCGTGAATGAGCAGTTCTTC; D: TRBD2; V: TRBV19; J: TRBJ2-1; size: .
CDR3: CASSQDTNGYEQYF; DNA: TGCGCCAGCAGCCAGGACACTAATGGGTACGAGCAGTACTTC; D: .; V: TRBV4-1; J: TRBJ2-7; size: .
CDR3: CASSLRGEDSAYEQYF; DNA: TGTGCCAGCAGCTTAAGGGGAGAGGACAGCGCCTACGAGCAGTACTTC; D: .; V: TRBV7-3; J: TRBJ2-7; size: .
CDR3: CASSLEETGGNRGYTF; DNA: TGTGCCAGCAGCTTGGAAGAGACAGGGGGAAATCGAGGCTACACCTTC; D: TRBD1; V: TRBV5-6; J: TRBJ1-2; size: .
CDR3: CASQRGGNTEAFF; DNA: TGTGCCAGTCAAAGGGGGGGAAACACTGAAGCTTTCTTT; D: .; V: TRBV27; J: TRBJ1-1; size: .
CDR3: CASSFSGTLSYEQYF; DNA: TGTGCCAGCAGCTTTAGCGGGACCCTCTCCTACGAGCAGTACTTC; D: TRBD2; V: TRBV7-2; J: TRBJ2-7; size: .
CDR3: CAWTPGTARREAFF; DNA: TGTGCCTGGACTCCCGGGACAGCTAGACGGGAAGCTTTCTTT; D: TRBD1; V: TRBV30; J: TRBJ1-1; size: .
CDR3: CASSLIVGEKLFF; DNA: TGTGCCAGCAGCTTGATCGTCGGGGAAAAACTGTTTTTT; D: .; V: TRBV5-4; J: TRBJ1-4; size: .